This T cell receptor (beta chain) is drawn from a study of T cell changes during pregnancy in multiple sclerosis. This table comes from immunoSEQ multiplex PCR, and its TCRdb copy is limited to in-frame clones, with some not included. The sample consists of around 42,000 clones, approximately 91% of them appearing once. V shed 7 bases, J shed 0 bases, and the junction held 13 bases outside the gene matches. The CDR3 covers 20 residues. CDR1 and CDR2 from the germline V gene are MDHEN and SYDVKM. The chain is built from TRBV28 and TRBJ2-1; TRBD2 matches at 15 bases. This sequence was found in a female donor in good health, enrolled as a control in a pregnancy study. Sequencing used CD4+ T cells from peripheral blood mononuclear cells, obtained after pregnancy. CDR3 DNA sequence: TGTGCCAGCACTACTCTCGGGACTAGCGGGAGGAGGGTCTCCTACAATGAGCAGTTCTTC. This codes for CASTTLGTSGRRVSYNEQFF.